This T cell receptor (beta chain) was recovered during a study of cytomegalovirus exposure and HLA in healthy donors. The method was immunoSEQ multiplex PCR; TCRdb's version includes in-frame clones alone and lacks a portion of them. The repertoire holds 90,000 to 130,000 clones, with around 95% as singletons. V was clipped by 2 bases and J by 14 bases, with 16 bases between them. The CDR3 has 14 amino acids. Germline V gene lookup returns CDR1 KGHSH and CDR2 LQKENI. The sequencing sample was made of PBMCs. This sequence originates from a woman between 18 and 29 years old in good health and CMV-seronegative. V usage is TRBV18 and J usage is TRBJ1-6; TRBD1 might be the D (5 bases). CDR3: CASSPAGAQGALHF. The CDR3 coding sequence is TGTGCCAGCTCACCAGCTGGTGCGCAAGGGGCCCTCCACTTT.